The next 15 T cell receptor beta chains were all read from a single sample in a study of blood T cell repertoires in COVID-19. The protocol was immunoSEQ multiplex PCR, while the TCRdb copy is restricted to in-frame clones and leaves out a portion. The sample has under 300,000 clones, around 83% seen once. Sequenced material: PBMCs or T cells enriched from blood (not recorded which). All receptors come from a woman between 50 and 59 years old who had been exposed to COVID-19.

The chain links TRBV11-2 to TRBJ1-2; D gene ambiguous. V shed 5 bases and J shed 4 bases, with 11 bases lying between them. This CDR3 has 13 amino acids. Germline CDR1 and CDR2: SGHAT and FQNNGV. DNA for the CDR3: TGTGCCAGCAGCCCTTCCGGGAGCTATGGCTACACCTTC. As protein: CASSPSGSYGYTF.

The V gene is TRBV10-2, the J gene TRBJ1-1; TRBD1 matches at 8 bases. Unmatched junction bases numbered 3, after V lost 6 bases and J lost 9 bases. Germline CDR1 WSHSY, CDR2 SAAADI. CDR3 length: 11 residues. CDR3 amino acids: CASRQGEKAFF. The CDR3 coding sequence is TGCGCCAGCAGACAGGGGGAGAAAGCTTTCTTT.

V usage is TRBV4-3 and J usage is TRBJ1-2; possible D gene TRBD1, 5 bases. The CDR3 runs 15 residues. Germline V gene sequence: CDR1 LGHNA, CDR2 YSLEER. Trimming stripped 0 bases from V and 2 bases from J, with 10 bases between. The CDR3 nucleotides are TGCGCCAGCAGCCAAGATGGGGGGGAGAACTATGGCTACACCTTC. Translating gives CASSQDGGENYGYTF.

The chain is built from TRBV3-1 (or the pseudogene TRBV3-2) and TRBJ1-5, with D perhaps matching TRBD1 (5 bases). Trimming took off 0 bases at V and 5 bases at J, with 14 bases between the two ends. CDR1 LGHDT and CDR2 YNNKEL come from the germline V gene (reference sequence). CDR3 length: 16 amino acids. The CDR3 protein is CASSQDSGQGHQPQHF. CDR3 in DNA: TGTGCCAGCAGCCAAGATTCCGGCCAGGGTCATCAGCCCCAGCATTTT.

The genes are TRBV6-6 and TRBJ2-4, with D possibly matching TRBD2 (5 bases). V was cut by 4 bases and J by 6 bases, with 16 bases left in between. Germline V gene data show CDR1 as MNHNY and CDR2 as SVGAGI (reference sequence). The CDR3 sequence is 15 residues long. The CDR3 reads CASSFPSTGGNIQYF. CDR3 bases: TGTGCCAGCAGTTTTCCTAGCACCGGAGGAAACATTCAGTACTTC.

The V gene is TRBV27, the J gene TRBJ2-1, with D possibly TRBD1 on 6 matching bases. Germline CDR1 and CDR2: MNHEY and SMNVEV (reference sequence). This CDR3 is built from 13 residues. The V end was cut by 3 bases, the J end by 7 bases, with 10 bases between. The CDR3: CASSLSRGNEQFF. For the CDR3, the DNA is TGTGCCAGCAGTTTGTCCAGGGGAAATGAGCAGTTCTTC.

J is TRBJ2-7 and V is TRBV10-3, with TRBD2 matching 9 bases. The CDR3 is made up of 14 amino acids. Germline CDR1 is ENHRY and CDR2 is SYGVKD. V was clipped by 11 bases and J by 5 bases; unmatched bases: 13. CDR3 protein: CACALSGGSDEQYF. CDR3 bases: TGTGCCTGCGCCCTTAGCGGGGGTTCGGACGAGCAGTACTTC.

V usage is TRBV9 and J usage is TRBJ2-1; 9 bases line up with TRBD2. Trimming took 2 bases from V and 5 from J; bases not matched to a gene: 8. CDR3 size: 16 residues. The V gene's germline CDR1 is SGDLS and CDR2 YYNGEE. The CDR3 is CASSVQLAGPHNEQFF. The CDR3 DNA is TGTGCCAGCAGCGTTCAACTAGCGGGCCCACACAATGAGCAGTTCTTC.

J is TRBJ2-1 and V is TRBV10-3; 13 positions agree with TRBD2. The CDR3 loop spans 16 amino acids. Germline trimming cut 3 bases from V and 10 bases from J; bases unmatched to any gene: 9. Germline CDR1 reads ENHRY; CDR2 reads SYGVKD. The CDR3 sequence is CAISDLLAGGPGEQFF. CDR3 bases: TGTGCCATCAGTGATTTACTAGCGGGGGGGCCCGGAGAGCAGTTCTTC.

This chain joins TRBV25-1 and TRBJ1-2; no definite D call. The ends were cut back, 2 bases at V and 8 bases at J, with 12 bases in the middle. Per germline, CDR1 MGHDK and CDR2 SYGVNS. The CDR3 totals 13 residues. The CDR3 loop is CASSEIWEGGYTF. The CDR3 DNA reads TGTGCCAGCAGTGAAATTTGGGAGGGCGGCTACACCTTC.

This clone was seen just once. V usage is TRBV6-5 and J usage is TRBJ1-2, with a tentative D call TRBD1 (6 bases). V dropped 5 bases and J dropped 4 bases, with 14 bases sitting between them. The germline gives CDR1 MNHEY, CDR2 SVGAGI. The CDR3 extends over 14 amino acids. The CDR3 loop reads CASSRQVTGYGYTF. DNA of the CDR3: TGTGCCAGCAGTCGACAGGTCACGGGCTATGGCTACACCTTC.

The chain employs TRBV19 and TRBJ1-6, with TRBD1 as a possible D gene (6 bases). With 9 bases removed from V and 3 bases from J, the gap between germline ends came to 12 bases. This CDR3 is 14 amino acids long. CDR1 is LNHDA, CDR2 SQIVND, per germline (reference sequence). As DNA, the CDR3 is TGTGCCAGCGAACAGGGCGGCTATAATTCACCCCTCCACTTT. Amino acid sequence: CASEQGGYNSPLHF.

This clone was detected a few times. The chain couples TRBV11-2 to TRBJ2-7; no clear D gene. V was pared by 5 bases and J by 0 bases, with 8 bases between. This CDR3 spans 13 amino acids. Germline V gene lookup returns CDR1 SGHAT and CDR2 FQNNGV. Here the CDR3 reads CASSPGFSYEQYF. Written as DNA, the CDR3 is TGTGCCAGCAGCCCCGGGTTCTCCTACGAGCAGTACTTC.

The V call is TRBV3-1 (or the pseudogene TRBV3-2), the J call TRBJ2-2; 10 positions agree with TRBD1. The ends lost 4 bases at V and 4 bases at J; junction bases unmatched: 6. CDR1 and CDR2 (germline): LGHDT, YNNKEL (reference sequence). This CDR3 region has 16 residues. CDR3 residues: CASSLTGGSGTGELFF. DNA of the CDR3: TGTGCCAGCAGCCTGACAGGGGGCTCAGGCACCGGGGAGCTGTTTTTT.

J is TRBJ2-3 and V is TRBV4-1; the D gene is possibly TRBD2 (5 bases). Germline V gives CDR1 MGHRA, CDR2 YSYEKL. This CDR3 spans 15 amino acids. Trimming removed 0 bases from V and 5 bases from J, with 12 bases in between. CDR3 coding DNA: TGCGCCAGCAGCCAAGATCCCCTAGCTAGAGATACGCAGTATTTT. Translating it yields CASSQDPLARDTQYF.